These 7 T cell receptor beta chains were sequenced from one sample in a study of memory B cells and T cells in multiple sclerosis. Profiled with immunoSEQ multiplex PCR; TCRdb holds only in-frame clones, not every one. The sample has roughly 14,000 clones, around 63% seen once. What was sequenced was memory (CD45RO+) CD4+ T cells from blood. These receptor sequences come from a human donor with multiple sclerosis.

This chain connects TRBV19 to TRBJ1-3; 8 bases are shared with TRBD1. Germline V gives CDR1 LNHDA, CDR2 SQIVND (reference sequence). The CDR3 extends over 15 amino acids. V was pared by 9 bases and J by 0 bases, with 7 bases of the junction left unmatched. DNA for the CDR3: TGTGCCAGCGGGACAGGAGGACTCTCTGGAAACACCATATATTTT. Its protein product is CASGTGGLSGNTIYF.

For the CDR3, the DNA is TGTGCCAGCAGCCCCGTACTAGGCGATGAGCAGTTCTTC. The encoded protein is CASSPVLGDEQFF. V and J are TRBV9 and TRBJ2-1, with D possibly being TRBD2 (5 bases). Germline assignment: CDR1 SGDLS and CDR2 YYNGEE. The V and J ends lost 4 bases and 8 bases respectively, with 13 bases between them. CDR3 length: 13 amino acids. The whole variable domain, filled in from reference TRBV9 and TRBJ2-1, reads DSGVTQTPKHLITATGQRVTLRCSPRSGDLSVYWYQQSLDQGLQFLIQYYNGEERAKGNILERFSAQQFPDLHSELNLSSLELGDSALYFCASSPVLGDEQFFGPGTRLTVL.

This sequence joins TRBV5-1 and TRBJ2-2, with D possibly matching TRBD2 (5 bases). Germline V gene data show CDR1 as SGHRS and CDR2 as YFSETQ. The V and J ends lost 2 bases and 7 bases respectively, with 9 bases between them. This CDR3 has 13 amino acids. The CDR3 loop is CASSFGSGGELFF. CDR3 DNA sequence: TGCGCCAGCAGCTTCGGAAGCGGCGGGGAGCTGTTTTTT. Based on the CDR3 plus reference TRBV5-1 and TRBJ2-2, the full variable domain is KAGVTQTPRYLIKTRGQQVTLSCSPISGHRSVSWYQQTPGQGLQFLFEYFSETQRNKGNFPGRFSGRQFSNSRSEMNVSTLELGDSALYLCASSFGSGGELFFGEGSRLTVL.

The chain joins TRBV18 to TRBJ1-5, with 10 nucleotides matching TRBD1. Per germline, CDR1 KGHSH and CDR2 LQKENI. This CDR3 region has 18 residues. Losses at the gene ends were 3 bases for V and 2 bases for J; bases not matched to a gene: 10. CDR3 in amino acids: CASSPSVLGTGGNQPQHF. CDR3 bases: TGTGCCAGCTCACCGTCCGTGCTTGGGACAGGGGGCAATCAGCCCCAGCATTTT. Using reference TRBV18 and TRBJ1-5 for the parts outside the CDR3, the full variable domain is NAGVMQNPRHLVRRRGQEARLRCSPMKGHSHVYWYRQLPEEGLKFMVYLQKENIIDESGMPKERFSAEFPKEGPSILRIQQVVRGDSAAYFCASSPSVLGTGGNQPQHFGDGTRLSIL.

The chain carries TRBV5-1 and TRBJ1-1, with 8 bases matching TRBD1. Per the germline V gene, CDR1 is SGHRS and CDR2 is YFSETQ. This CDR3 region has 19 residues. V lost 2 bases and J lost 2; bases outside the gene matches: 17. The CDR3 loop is CASSFWGPRRGRPNTEAFF. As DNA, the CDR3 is TGCGCCAGCAGCTTCTGGGGTCCACGCAGGGGGCGTCCAAACACTGAAGCTTTCTTT.

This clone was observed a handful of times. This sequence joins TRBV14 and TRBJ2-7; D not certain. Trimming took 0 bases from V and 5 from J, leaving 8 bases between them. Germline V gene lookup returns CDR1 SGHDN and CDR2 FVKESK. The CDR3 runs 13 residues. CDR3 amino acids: CASSQDHRDEQYF. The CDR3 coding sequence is TGTGCCAGCAGCCAAGATCACCGGGACGAGCAGTACTTC.

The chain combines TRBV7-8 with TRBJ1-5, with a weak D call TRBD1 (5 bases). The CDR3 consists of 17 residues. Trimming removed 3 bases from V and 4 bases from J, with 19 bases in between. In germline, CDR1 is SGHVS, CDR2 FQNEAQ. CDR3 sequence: CASSLSSGNRRNQPQHF. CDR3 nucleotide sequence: TGTGCCAGCAGCTTGTCTTCAGGGAACCGGCGAAATCAGCCCCAGCATTTT. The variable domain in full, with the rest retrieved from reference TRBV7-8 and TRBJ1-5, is GAGVSQSPRYKVAKRGQDVALRCDPISGHVSLFWYQQALGQGPEFLTYFQNEAQLDKSGLPSDRFFAERPEGSVSTLKIQRTQQEDSAVYLCASSLSSGNRRNQPQHFGDGTRLSIL.